The clone carrying this TCR beta chain was observed a handful of times. Its antigen is undetermined. This CDR3 spans 14 amino acids. V trimming: 3 bases; J trimming: 5 bases; junction bases outside the gene matches: 5. Germline V lookup: CDR1 GTSNPN, CDR2 SVGIG (reference sequence). The data are from a study of blood T cells in healthy people across ages. Overall study results and limits: TCR beta diversity, measured per million T cells, fell in a roughly linear way with age.

Together with a sample-barcoded 5' primer, a J-beta primer mix was included in a second PCR lasting roughly 6 to 12 cycles. MiXCR, applied by TCRdb to the 5' RACE reads, yields one record per CDR3 protein. This table has fewer than 2,000,000 distinct CDR3 sequences, around 36% appearing once. The sequenced sample consisted of blood. This sequence was found in a woman under 40 in good health. The rearrangement joins TRBV30 to TRBJ2-3, with TRBD2 identical over 10 bases. The CDR3 DNA follows: TGTGCCTGGAGGTTAGCGGGAGGCGGAGATACGCAGTATTTT. It is translated as CAWRLAGGGDTQYF.